Following are 29 T cell receptor beta chains from one sample sequenced in a study of cytomegalovirus exposure and HLA in healthy donors. The primer mix had 60 Vbeta and 13 Jbeta primers. Sequencing was performed with immunoSEQ multiplex PCR; in TCRdb, only in-frame clones are kept and a portion is missing. The profile shows about 140,000 clones, about four fifths of them singletons. Specimen: PBMCs. All receptors come from a male donor in good health and CMV-seronegative.

The chain is built from TRBV5-4 and TRBJ1-1, with D possibly TRBD1 on 6 matching bases. The germline V and J ends were trimmed by 5 bases and 1 base, with 9 bases remaining between them. Per germline, CDR1 SGHNT and CDR2 YYREEE (reference sequence). This CDR3 contains 13 residues. For the CDR3, the DNA is TGTGCCAGCAGGCCAGGGGAGAACACTGAAGCTTTCTTT. It translates to CASRPGENTEAFF.

The V and J genes are TRBV6-5 and TRBJ2-3, with D possibly TRBD2 on 5 matching bases. Per germline, CDR1 MNHEY and CDR2 SVGAGI. Trimming removed 5 bases at V and 0 bases at J, with 12 bases between. The CDR3 totals 15 residues. CDR3 sequence reads: CASSPLRVSTDTQYF. CDR3 nucleotide sequence: TGTGCCAGCAGTCCCCTGCGGGTGAGCACAGATACGCAGTATTTT.

The V call is TRBV7-9, the J call TRBJ2-1; 9 bases fit TRBD2. This CDR3 has 19 residues. The germline V gene encodes CDR1 SEHNR and CDR2 FQNEAQ (reference sequence). V shed 2 bases, J shed 3 bases, and the junction held 14 bases outside the gene matches. The CDR3 sequence: CASSLLSSGGPYLYNEQFF. The CDR3 DNA reads TGTGCCAGCAGCTTACTGAGTAGCGGGGGTCCTTACCTCTACAATGAGCAGTTCTTC.

The rearrangement uses TRBV7-9 and TRBJ2-1; D gene uncertain. From germline, CDR1 is SEHNR and CDR2 FQNEAQ (reference sequence). The CDR3 length is 11 residues. Trimming pared 5 bases from V and 5 bases from J, leaving 4 bases between. CDR3 residues: CASSLHNEQFF. The CDR3 coding sequence is TGTGCCAGCAGCCTTCACAATGAGCAGTTCTTC.

The genes are TRBV7-8 and TRBJ1-5; TRBD1 agrees at 10 bases. The CDR3 is 15 residues long. CDR1 and CDR2 from the germline V gene are SGHVS and FQNEAQ. V trimming: 4 bases; J trimming: 5 bases; junction bases outside the gene matches: 5. The CDR3 region has the DNA TGTGCCAGCAGCTGGGGGACAGGGGTAGATCAGCCCCAGCATTTT. It translates to CASSWGTGVDQPQHF. Together with reference TRBV7-8 and TRBJ1-5, the CDR3 gives the full variable domain: GAGVSQSPRYKVAKRGQDVALRCDPISGHVSLFWYQQALGQGPEFLTYFQNEAQLDKSGLPSDRFFAERPEGSVSTLKIQRTQQEDSAVYLCASSWGTGVDQPQHFGDGTRLSIL.

This clone occurred a few times. This chain uses TRBV4-1 with TRBJ2-7; 7 bases match TRBD2. From germline, CDR1 is MGHRA and CDR2 YSYEKL. This CDR3 is 16 amino acids long. Trimming cost V 0 bases and J 1 base; bases outside gene matches: 6. The CDR3 here is CASSQEAAGLSYEQYF. Written as DNA, the CDR3 is TGCGCCAGCAGCCAAGAAGCAGCGGGGTTGTCCTACGAGCAGTACTTC.

V gene TRBV30 combines with J gene TRBJ2-2; weak D call: TRBD1 (5 bases). The ends were cut back, 3 bases at V and 6 bases at J, with 8 bases in the middle. Germline CDR1 reads GTSNPN; CDR2 reads SVGIG (reference sequence). This CDR3 has 12 residues. CDR3 loop: CAWSRESGELFF. CDR3 sequence (DNA): TGTGCCTGGAGCAGGGAATCCGGGGAGCTGTTTTTT.

V gene TRBV30 combines with J gene TRBJ1-6; D is uncertain. Germline loops: CDR1 GTSNPN, CDR2 SVGIG (reference sequence). V was cut by 4 bases and J by 0 bases, with 13 bases left in between. CDR3 length: 16 amino acids. The CDR3 region is CAWMAGSSSYNSPLHF. As DNA, the CDR3 is TGTGCCTGGATGGCCGGGAGCAGCTCCTATAATTCACCCCTCCACTTT.

In nucleotides, the CDR3 is TGCGCCAGCAGTGACCGTGTCCTTAATGAAAAACTGTTTTTT. Translation gives CASSDRVLNEKLFF. The J gene is TRBJ1-4, the V gene TRBV10-2; D gene unclear. V gave up 3 bases and J gave up 4 bases, with 9 bases separating them. Germline V gene data show CDR1 as WSHSY and CDR2 as SAAADI. The CDR3 sequence is 14 residues long.

The V call is TRBV7-2, the J call TRBJ2-5; tentatively, D is TRBD2 (6 bases). Germline-derived CDR1 and CDR2 are SGHTA and FQGNSA. The CDR3 spans 14 residues. The V end lost 6 bases, the J end lost 4 bases, and 15 bases lay between the germline ends. CDR3 sequence reads: CASSAPRGLETQYF. CDR3 in DNA: TGTGCCAGCAGTGCCCCGCGGGGATTAGAGACCCAGTACTTC.

This chain joins TRBV9 and TRBJ2-1; 8 nucleotides agree with TRBD1. CDR1 and CDR2 (germline): SGDLS, YYNGEE. V lost 0 bases and J lost 2; bases outside the gene matches: 7. The CDR3 spans 17 residues. In DNA form, the CDR3 reads TGTGCCAGCAGCGTAGGGACAGGGAACCCCCCCTACAATGAGCAGTTCTTC. This sequence encodes CASSVGTGNPPYNEQFF.

The chain couples TRBV29-1 to TRBJ1-4; D ambiguous. Germline V gene sequence: CDR1 SQVTM, CDR2 ANQGSEA. The CDR3 sequence is 13 residues long. V was shortened by 6 bases and J by 8 bases, with 16 bases between the two germline ends. The CDR3 DNA is TGCAGCGTCTCGGACCGGGCGGGGGAAAAACTGTTTTTT. It specifies CSVSDRAGEKLFF.

This clone has just a few counts. The chain combines TRBV5-6 with TRBJ1-6; unclear D gene. This CDR3 has 16 amino acids. Trimming took off 0 bases at V and 0 bases at J, with 7 bases between the two ends. Germline CDR1 and CDR2: SGHDT and YYEEEE. The CDR3 DNA follows: TGTGCCAGCAGCTTGGCACAGAGCTCCTATAATTCACCCCTCCACTTT. Its protein product is CASSLAQSSYNSPLHF.

The chain couples TRBV9 to TRBJ1-3; D gene uncertain. V lost 5 bases and J lost 3, with 15 bases in between. The CDR3 totals 15 residues. Per the germline V gene, CDR1 is SGDLS and CDR2 is YYNGEE. In DNA form, the CDR3 reads TGTGCCAGCAGGGGCGATGGACTAGGTGGAAACACCATATATTTT. Translated: CASRGDGLGGNTIYF.

The chain uses TRBV7-9 and TRBJ1-2; perhaps TRBD1 as D (6 bases). The germline CDR1 and CDR2 sequences are SEHNR and FQNEAQ (reference sequence). The V end was cut by 1 base, the J end by 7 bases, with 13 bases between. This CDR3 region has 14 residues. CDR3 amino acids: CASSLEGGHFGYTF. Written as DNA, the CDR3 is TGTGCCAGCAGCTTAGAAGGGGGACACTTTGGCTACACCTTC. Full variable domain (remainder filled in from reference TRBV7-9 and TRBJ1-2): DTGVSQNPRHKITKRGQNVTFRCDPISEHNRLYWYRQTLGQGPEFLTYFQNEAQLEKSRLLSDRFSAERPKGSFSTLEIQRTEQGDSAMYLCASSLEGGHFGYTFGSGTRLTVV.

J is TRBJ1-3 and V is TRBV5-4, with unresolved D. Germline V gene data show CDR1 as SGHNT and CDR2 as YYREEE (reference sequence). V was shortened by 3 bases and J by 2 bases, with 9 bases between the two germline ends. The CDR3 is 14 residues long. CDR3 in amino acids: CASSSDYTGNTIYF. Written as DNA, the CDR3 is TGTGCCAGCAGCTCGGACTACACTGGAAACACCATATATTTT.

The rearrangement uses TRBV6-1 and TRBJ2-7; 8 bases map to TRBD1. J gave up 2 bases and V 4 bases, and 7 bases lay outside the gene matches. Germline V CDR1 and CDR2: MNHNS, SASEGT. The CDR3 spans 15 residues. The CDR3 nucleotides read TGTGCCAGCAGTGCGTTCTGGGACAGGACCTACGAGCAGTACTTC. This encodes CASSAFWDRTYEQYF.

This chain joins TRBV6-5 and TRBJ1-1, with TRBD1 as a possible D gene (6 bases). With 6 bases removed from V and 4 bases from J, the gap between germline ends came to 9 bases. The CDR3 is 12 residues long. Germline V gene lookup returns CDR1 MNHEY and CDR2 SVGAGI. CDR3 protein: CASRTGLTEAFF. The CDR3 DNA reads TGTGCCAGCAGAACAGGGCTCACTGAAGCTTTCTTT.

This chain links TRBV9 with TRBJ2-7, with TRBD2 as a possible D gene (5 bases). CDR1 is SGDLS, CDR2 YYNGEE, per germline. This CDR3 region has 13 residues. V was cut by 0 bases and J by 3 bases, with 7 bases left in between. The CDR3 loop reads CASSVDGNYEQYF. Written as DNA, the CDR3 is TGTGCCAGCAGCGTAGACGGGAACTACGAGCAGTACTTC.

V gene TRBV29-1 combines with J gene TRBJ1-4; TRBD1 matches at 9 bases. V lost 7 bases and J lost 7; bases outside the gene matches: 13. There are 15 residues in the CDR3. The germline CDR1 and CDR2 sequences are SQVTM and ANQGSEA. DNA of the CDR3: TGCAGCGCGTTCGCTCCGGGACAGGGAAGTGAAAAACTGTTTTTT. It is translated as CSAFAPGQGSEKLFF. Variable domain in full (rest from reference TRBV29-1 and TRBJ1-4): SAVISQKPSRDICQRGTSLTIQCQVDSQVTMMFWYRQQPGQSLTLIATANQGSEATYESGFVIDKFPISRPNLTFSTLTVSNMSPEDSSIYLCSAFAPGQGSEKLFFGSGTQLSVL.

The rearrangement uses TRBV9 and TRBJ2-3; 12 bases align to TRBD2. The V gene's germline CDR1 is SGDLS and CDR2 YYNGEE. CDR3 length equals 16 residues. V trimming: 4 bases; J trimming: 4 bases; junction bases outside the gene matches: 7. CDR3 residues: CASSLRTSGVSDTQYF. DNA for the CDR3: TGTGCCAGCAGCCTCCGGACTAGCGGGGTTTCAGATACGCAGTATTTT.

This chain uses TRBV2 with TRBJ1-6; TRBD1 agrees at 12 bases. This CDR3 spans 15 amino acids. The J segment lost 7 bases and the V segment lost 6 bases, leaving 4 bases of the junction unmatched. Germline V gives CDR1 SNHLY, CDR2 FYNNEI. The CDR3, as DNA: TGTGCCAGCAGCGGGGACAGGGGGCGAAATTCACCCCTCCACTTT. Translating it yields CASSGDRGRNSPLHF.

The chain recombines TRBV5-5 with TRBJ1-2; TRBD1 might be the D (5 bases). Per germline, CDR1 SGHKS and CDR2 YYEKEE (reference sequence). The CDR3 contains 15 residues. V lost 4 bases and J 3 bases, leaving 16 bases between the germline ends. CDR3 in amino acids: CASSTGGGWDYGYTF. CDR3 DNA: TGTGCCAGCAGCACCGGGGGAGGGTGGGACTATGGCTACACCTTC.

The chain carries TRBV2 and TRBJ1-2, with TRBD1 matching over 8 bases. This CDR3 contains 15 residues. CDR1 SNHLY and CDR2 FYNNEI come from the germline V gene. After removal of 7 bases from V and 8 bases from J, the junction contained 15 bases not matched to a gene. The CDR3 sequence is CASNLRRGRGQGYTF. The CDR3 nucleotides are TGTGCCAGCAATCTCCGCCGGGGCAGGGGGCAAGGCTACACCTTC.

V and J are TRBV30 and TRBJ1-3; no reliable D call. CDR3 length equals 14 residues. Trimming removed 3 bases from V and 0 bases from J, with 9 bases in between. Per the germline V gene, CDR1 is GTSNPN and CDR2 is SVGIG (reference sequence). CDR3 loop: CAWSSGYSGNTIYF. CDR3 nucleotides: TGTGCCTGGAGCAGCGGATACTCTGGAAACACCATATATTTT.

CDR3 bases: TGTGCCAGCAGCCTCAGGGGGTTCAATCAGCCCCAGCATTTT. Translation gives CASSLRGFNQPQHF. This chain links TRBV2 with TRBJ1-5, with 7 bases that match TRBD1. Germline V gene sequence: CDR1 SNHLY, CDR2 FYNNEI. The length of the CDR3 is 14 residues. V was clipped by 6 bases and J by 3 bases; unmatched bases: 5.

The chain employs TRBV11-3 and TRBJ1-4, with a tentative D call TRBD1 (5 bases). CDR3 length: 16 amino acids. CDR1 is SGHNT, CDR2 YENEEA, per germline. V was pared by 5 bases and J by 7 bases, with 20 bases between. The CDR3 bases are TGTGCCAGCAGCCCGGACAATTTTAGCTTCGGTGAAAAACTGTTTTTT. Translation gives CASSPDNFSFGEKLFF.

This clone was detected only once. Different DNA sequences within this sample yield the same CDR3. The chain combines TRBV4-3 with TRBJ2-1; 12 nucleotides match TRBD2. Germline CDR1 is LGHNA and CDR2 is YSLEER. V shed 0 bases, J shed 7 bases, and the junction held 7 bases outside the gene matches. The CDR3 runs to 17 residues. Here the CDR3 DNA reads TGCGCCAGCAGCCAAGACCCGACTAGCGGGGGTGGGAATGAGCAGTTCTTC. Translation gives CASSQDPTSGGGNEQFF.

This clone was counted a few times. V gene TRBV5-6 combines with J gene TRBJ2-2; D is ambiguous. Trimming took 3 bases from V and 6 from J, leaving 12 bases between them. Germline CDR1 reads SGHDT; CDR2 reads YYEEEE. The CDR3 consists of 14 residues. This CDR3 reads CASSSTIRPGELFF. The CDR3 DNA follows: TGTGCCAGCAGCTCAACTATAAGGCCCGGGGAGCTGTTTTTT. The full variable domain, completed using reference TRBV5-6 and TRBJ2-2, is DAGVTQSPTHLIKTRGQQVTLRCSPKSGHDTVSWYQQALGQGPQFIFQYYEEEERQRGNFPDRFSGHQFPNYSSELNVNALLLGDSALYLCASSSTIRPGELFFGEGSRLTVL.